These 30 T cell receptor beta chains were sequenced from one sample in a study of Ad26.COV2.S vaccination and SARS-CoV-2 variants. Here immunoSEQ multiplex PCR was the method, and the copy in TCRdb shows in-frame clones only, minus some. The data show 250,000 or so clones, with 87% seen just once and 2.5% to 3.5% held by the top ten. Treatment in this sample: around 19 received Ad26.COV2.S at low or high dose, single or two shots; roughly five received placebo; per-sample allocation not given. It was on day 63 after the first vaccine or placebo injection that samples were taken. This specimen was peripheral blood, taken in a trial of Ad26.COV2.S vaccine versus placebo. These receptors originate from a person aged 18-65 years who received the Ad26.COV2.S COVID-19 vaccine or a placebo.

V and J are TRBV19 and TRBJ2-2, with D unresolved. CDR3 length equals 13 residues. V was trimmed by 1 base and J by 5 bases, leaving 5 bases between them. CDR1 is LNHDA and CDR2 is SQIVND in the germline V gene (reference sequence). This chain's CDR3 is CASSIGGTGELFF. Written as DNA, the CDR3 is TGTGCCAGTAGTATAGGTGGAACCGGGGAGCTGTTTTTT. The complete variable domain, with remaining parts taken from reference TRBV19 and TRBJ2-2, reads DGGITQSPKYLFRKEGQNVTLSCEQNLNHDAMYWYRQDPGQGLRLIYYSQIVNDFQKGDIAEGYSVSREKKESFPLTVTSAQKNPTAFYLCASSIGGTGELFFGEGSRLTVL.

The chain combines TRBV2 with TRBJ2-7; D unresolved. Germline lookup yields CDR1 SNHLY and CDR2 FYNNEI. V lost 4 bases and J lost 5, with 9 bases in between. The CDR3 length is 12 residues. The CDR3 loop reads CASSVANHEQYV. The DNA for the CDR3 is TGTGCCAGCAGTGTAGCAAACCACGAGCAGTACGTC.

The gene calls are TRBV6-2 or TRBV6-3 and TRBJ2-3; 11 bases are shared with TRBD2. V dropped 0 bases and J dropped 4; count of bases not matched to a gene: 6. CDR1 is MNHEY, CDR2 SVGEGT, per germline. CDR3 length equals 17 residues. Here the CDR3 DNA reads TGTGCCAGCAGTTACTCCCTAGCGGGGGGAAAGCCAGATACGCAGTATTTT. It specifies CASSYSLAGGKPDTQYF.

Turning to this clone: Other DNA sequences from this sample encode an identical CDR3 as well. This CDR3 reads CASSLEGSGNTIYF. CDR3 bases: TGCGCCAGCAGCTTGGAAGGGTCTGGAAACACCATATATTTT. The chain combines TRBV5-1 with TRBJ1-3; D not resolved. The CDR3 is 14 residues long. Germline V gene data show CDR1 as SGHRS and CDR2 as YFSETQ. V lost 0 bases and J 1 base, leaving 5 bases between the germline ends.

The V gene is TRBV4-3, the J gene TRBJ1-1; D is ambiguous. Germline V CDR1 and CDR2: LGHNA, YSLEER. V dropped 4 bases and J dropped 0 bases, with 9 bases sitting between them. The CDR3 length is 14 residues. In DNA, the CDR3 is TGCGCCAGCAGCCCTCACCGGATGAACACTGAAGCTTTCTTT. Protein: CASSPHRMNTEAFF.

J is TRBJ2-1 and V is TRBV7-8, with D unresolved. Trimming removed 6 bases at V and 0 bases at J, with 12 bases between. The CDR3 is 15 residues long. Germline loops: CDR1 SGHVS, CDR2 FQNEAQ. CDR3 DNA sequence: TGTGCCAGCAGTTTTATCTCAAGCTCCTACAATGAGCAGTTCTTC. It specifies CASSFISSSYNEQFF.

CDR3 coding DNA: TGTGCCAGCAGCTCGACAGGGGCCTTCGGTATTGGCTACACCTTC. Residues: CASSSTGAFGIGYTF. The chain joins TRBV7-9 to TRBJ1-2; 8 nucleotides align to TRBD1. The V and J ends lost 4 bases and 7 bases, in that order; junction bases with no gene match: 11. This CDR3 comprises 15 residues. Germline V gene lookup returns CDR1 SEHNR and CDR2 FQNEAQ (reference sequence).

V usage is TRBV11-3 and J usage is TRBJ2-2, with TRBD2 matching 10 bases. V lost 6 bases to trimming and J lost 4 bases; unmatched junction nucleotides: 14. The CDR3 is 18 amino acids. Germline CDR1 reads SGHNT; CDR2 reads YENEEA. The CDR3 DNA reads TGTGCCAGCAGTCAACCCCCGGGACTAGCGCCTTCCACCGGGGAGCTGTTTTTT. It yields the protein CASSQPPGLAPSTGELFF.

This chain connects TRBV25-1 to TRBJ1-1; D ambiguous. The CDR3 spans 12 residues. Germline lookup yields CDR1 MGHDK and CDR2 SYGVNS. Trimming cost V 1 base and J 6 bases, with 6 bases left between them. As DNA, the CDR3 is TGTGCCAGCAGTGAATTAACGTCTGAAGCTTTCTTT. Its protein product is CASSELTSEAFF.

The V call is TRBV6-6, the J call TRBJ1-2; a possible D gene is TRBD1 (5 bases). CDR1 and CDR2 from the germline V gene are MNHNY and SVGAGI (reference sequence). This CDR3 has 16 amino acids. Trimming left V 3 bases short and J 1 base short, with 15 bases between. The CDR3 sequence is CASSYGSGRINYGYTF. The CDR3 DNA is TGTGCCAGCAGTTATGGATCGGGACGGATTAACTATGGCTACACCTTC.

The chain links TRBV5-4 to TRBJ1-2; D is perhaps TRBD1 (5 bases). The germline V gene has CDR1 SGHNT and CDR2 YYREEE (reference sequence). The length of the CDR3 is 15 residues. With 6 bases removed from V and 2 bases from J, the gap between germline ends came to 17 bases. CDR3 loop: CASTSSKGLNYGYTF. CDR3 nucleotide sequence: TGTGCCAGCACCTCCTCTAAGGGGTTGAACTATGGCTACACCTTC.

This chain connects TRBV5-1 to TRBJ2-1, with D perhaps matching TRBD2 (6 bases). Trimming took 3 bases from V and 4 from J, leaving 14 bases between them. The CDR3 contains 15 residues. Germline V gene lookup returns CDR1 SGHRS and CDR2 YFSETQ. CDR3 sequence reads: CASSSLGGGYNEQFF. The CDR3 DNA sequence: TGCGCCAGCAGCTCTTTGGGAGGCGGTTACAATGAGCAGTTCTTC.

A few counts support this clone. The J gene is TRBJ1-1, the V gene TRBV5-6; D call uncertain. The germline V gene has CDR1 SGHDT and CDR2 YYEEEE. This CDR3 has 13 amino acids. Deletions cut 4 bases from V and 1 base from J, with 8 bases between. The CDR3 sequence: CASSLLQNTEAFF. CDR3 nucleotide sequence: TGTGCCAGCAGCCTACTCCAGAACACTGAAGCTTTCTTT. Combining the CDR3 with reference TRBV5-6 and TRBJ1-1 gives the whole variable domain DAGVTQSPTHLIKTRGQQVTLRCSPKSGHDTVSWYQQALGQGPQFIFQYYEEEERQRGNFPDRFSGHQFPNYSSELNVNALLLGDSALYLCASSLLQNTEAFFGQGTRLTVV.

DNA of the CDR3: TGTGCCAGCAGCCGCACAGGGTCGAGGGAGCAGTACGTC. Encoded protein: CASSRTGSREQYV. The chain links TRBV3-1 (or the pseudogene TRBV3-2) to TRBJ2-7; D is possibly TRBD1 (6 bases). Trimming shortened V by 4 bases and J by 7 bases, and 14 bases separated the two germline ends. CDR3 length equals 13 residues. In germline, CDR1 is LGHDT, CDR2 YNNKEL (reference sequence).

The chain recombines TRBV11-2 with TRBJ2-7; 9 bases map to TRBD2. The CDR3 is 18 residues long. Germline V gene data show CDR1 as SGHAT and CDR2 as FQNNGV. V lost 1 base to trimming and J lost 0 bases; unmatched junction nucleotides: 10. CDR3 nucleotides: TGTGCCAGCAGCTTAGGAAATAGCGGGGGCTCGAGCTCCTACGAGCAGTACTTC. Amino acids: CASSLGNSGGSSSYEQYF.

The rearrangement links TRBV19 to TRBJ1-4; D ambiguous. The CDR3 is 12 residues long. Germline V lookup: CDR1 LNHDA, CDR2 SQIVND (reference sequence). The V end was cut by 5 bases, the J end by 7 bases, with 8 bases between. In DNA, the CDR3 is TGTGCCAGTAGTCCCGGGATTGAAAAACTGTTTTTT. Translating it yields CASSPGIEKLFF.

The rearrangement uses TRBV19 and TRBJ1-3, with TRBD1 matching 9 bases. V shed 3 bases, J shed 1 base, and the junction held 1 base outside the gene matches. CDR1 is LNHDA, CDR2 SQIVND, per germline (reference sequence). This CDR3 spans 15 amino acids. CDR3 sequence: CASSMGQGSGNTIYF. Written as DNA, the CDR3 is TGTGCCAGTAGTATGGGACAGGGATCTGGAAACACCATATATTTT. The complete variable domain, with remaining parts taken from reference TRBV19 and TRBJ1-3, reads DGGITQSPKYLFRKEGQNVTLSCEQNLNHDAMYWYRQDPGQGLRLIYYSQIVNDFQKGDIAEGYSVSREKKESFPLTVTSAQKNPTAFYLCASSMGQGSGNTIYFGEGSWLTVV.

The chain combines TRBV7-2 with TRBJ1-3; a possible D gene is TRBD1 (6 bases). The germline V gene encodes CDR1 SGHTA and CDR2 FQGNSA. The CDR3 spans 16 residues. V shed 2 bases and J shed 0 bases, with 11 bases lying between them. CDR3 amino acids: CASSLIRGLSGNTIYF. The CDR3 DNA follows: TGTGCCAGCAGCTTAATTCGGGGGCTCTCTGGAAACACCATATATTTT.

The rearrangement links TRBV7-9 to TRBJ2-3, with 8 positions matching TRBD1. J was trimmed by 9 bases and V by 6 bases; bases with no gene match: 5. The CDR3 has 12 residues. Germline CDR1 is SEHNR and CDR2 is FQNEAQ (reference sequence). As DNA, the CDR3 is TGTGCCAGCAGGCAGGGGGCCGGAACGCAGTATTTT. This translates into CASRQGAGTQYF.

The chain has TRBV5-6 and TRBJ2-3, with 12 bases identical to TRBD2. Germline V CDR1 and CDR2: SGHDT, YYEEEE. V lost 2 bases, J lost 7 bases, and 8 bases stayed unmatched. This CDR3 is built from 16 residues. This CDR3 reads CASSFPSGGALYTQYF. In DNA form, the CDR3 reads TGTGCCAGCAGCTTCCCTAGCGGGGGGGCCTTATATACGCAGTATTTT.

This chain connects TRBV24-1 to TRBJ2-1; D is possibly TRBD2 (6 bases). This CDR3 has 12 residues. Germline CDR1 and CDR2: KGHDR and SFDVKD. V lost 10 bases and J lost 7, with 13 bases in between. The CDR3 DNA sequence: TGTGCCACGGGGCAGGGAGGTAATGAGCAGTTCTTC. Its protein is CATGQGGNEQFF.

The chain couples TRBV4-1 to TRBJ1-1; D is unclear. Trimming left V 2 bases short and J 1 base short, with 11 bases between. The V gene's germline CDR1 is MGHRA and CDR2 YSYEKL. The CDR3 is made up of 15 amino acids. The CDR3: CASSQSPHGNTEAFF. The CDR3 bases are TGCGCCAGCAGCCAATCCCCTCATGGGAACACTGAAGCTTTCTTT.

The rearrangement links TRBV3-1 (or the pseudogene TRBV3-2) to TRBJ2-3; unclear D gene. Deletions cut 7 bases from V and 3 bases from J, with 17 bases between. The germline gives CDR1 LGHDT, CDR2 YNNKEL (reference sequence). The length of the CDR3 is 15 residues. The CDR3 DNA follows: TGTGCCAGCACCGTCAGTGGGCGAACAACAGATACGCAGTATTTT. Its translation is CASTVSGRTTDTQYF.

With respect to this clone: Other DNA sequences from this sample encode an identical CDR3 as well. V usage is TRBV19 and J usage is TRBJ1-1, with D perhaps TRBD1 (5 bases). In germline, CDR1 is LNHDA, CDR2 SQIVND (reference sequence). The germline V and J ends were trimmed by 4 bases and 0 bases, with 6 bases remaining between them. The CDR3 length is 13 residues. In DNA form, the CDR3 reads TGTGCCAGTAGTACAGGGTTGAACACTGAAGCTTTCTTT. Residues: CASSTGLNTEAFF.

The chain couples TRBV29-1 to TRBJ2-7; D possibly corresponds to TRBD2 (5 bases). This CDR3 has 11 amino acids. The ends were cut back, 4 bases at V and 8 bases at J, with 12 bases in the middle. Germline CDR1 and CDR2: SQVTM and ANQGSEA. In DNA form, the CDR3 reads TGCAGCGTTGGGACTGCCGCACAGCAGTACGTC. Translated, it gives CSVGTAAQQYV.

V and J are TRBV3-1 (or the pseudogene TRBV3-2) and TRBJ2-5; TRBD2 might be the D (6 bases). The CDR3 runs to 16 residues. Trimming cost V 0 bases and J 0 bases, with 11 bases left between them. Looked up from germline, CDR1 is LGHDT and CDR2 is YNNKEL (reference sequence). The CDR3 spells CASSQDFREYQETQYF. The CDR3 bases are TGTGCCAGCAGCCAAGACTTTCGGGAGTACCAAGAGACCCAGTACTTC.

V is TRBV4-2 and J is TRBJ1-4, with unresolved D. This CDR3 is built from 14 residues. Trimming took off 0 bases at V and 4 bases at J, with 6 bases between the two ends. CDR1 and CDR2 from the germline V gene are LGHNA and YNFKEQ. The CDR3 sequence is CASSQEYGNEKLFF. CDR3 coding DNA: TGTGCCAGCAGCCAAGAATATGGTAATGAAAAACTGTTTTTT.

The chain recombines TRBV7-9 with TRBJ2-1; 11 bases are shared with TRBD2. Germline V gives CDR1 SEHNR, CDR2 FQNEAQ (reference sequence). With V trimmed by 4 bases and J by 9 bases, 14 bases remained unmatched. There are 17 residues in the CDR3. Here the CDR3 DNA reads TGTGCCAGCAGCTCAAGGAGGGAACTAGCGGGAGATCCTGAGCAGTTCTTC. Translated, it gives CASSSRRELAGDPEQFF.

The CDR3 here is CASSIYALVNNEQFF. The CDR3 region has the DNA TGTGCCAGCAGCATATATGCCCTCGTGAACAATGAGCAGTTCTTC. The V gene is TRBV7-9, the J gene TRBJ2-1; unclear D gene. This CDR3 spans 15 amino acids. Trimming took off 5 bases at V and 5 bases at J, with 16 bases between the two ends. Germline assignment: CDR1 SEHNR and CDR2 FQNEAQ (reference sequence).

CDR3 in DNA: TGTGCCAGCAGTTACCGCACCCCGGCCCAGAACGGGGAGCTGTTTTTT. Translation: CASSYRTPAQNGELFF. V gene TRBV28 combines with J gene TRBJ2-2; D remains unclear. The V and J ends lost 4 bases and 7 bases respectively, with 19 bases between them. This CDR3 is built from 16 residues. Germline CDR1 reads MDHEN; CDR2 reads SYDVKM.